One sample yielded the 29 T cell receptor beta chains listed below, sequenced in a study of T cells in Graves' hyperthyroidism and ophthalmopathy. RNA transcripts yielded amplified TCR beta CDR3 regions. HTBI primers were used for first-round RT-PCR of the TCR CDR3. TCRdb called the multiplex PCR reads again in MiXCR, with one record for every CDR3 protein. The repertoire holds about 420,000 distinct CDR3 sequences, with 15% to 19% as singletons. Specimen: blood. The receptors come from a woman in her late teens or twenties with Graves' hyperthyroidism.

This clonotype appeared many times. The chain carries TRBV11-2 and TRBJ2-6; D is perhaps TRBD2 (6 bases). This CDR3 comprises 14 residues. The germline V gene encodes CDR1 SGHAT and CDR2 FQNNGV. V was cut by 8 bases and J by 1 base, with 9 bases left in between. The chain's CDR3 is CASEEGSGANVLTF. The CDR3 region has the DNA TGTGCCAGCGAGGAGGGGTCTGGGGCCAACGTCCTGACTTTC.

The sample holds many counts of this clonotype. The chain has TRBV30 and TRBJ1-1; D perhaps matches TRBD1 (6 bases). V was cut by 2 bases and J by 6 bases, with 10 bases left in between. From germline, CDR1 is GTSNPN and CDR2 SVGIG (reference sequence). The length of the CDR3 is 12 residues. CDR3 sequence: CAWSRGAAEAFF. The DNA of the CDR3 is TGTGCCTGGAGTAGGGGGGCCGCTGAAGCTTTCTTT.

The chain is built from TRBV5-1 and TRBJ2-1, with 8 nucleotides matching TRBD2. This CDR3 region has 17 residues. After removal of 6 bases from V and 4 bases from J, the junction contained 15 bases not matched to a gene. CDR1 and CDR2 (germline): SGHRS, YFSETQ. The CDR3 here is CASTKRGPQDGYNEQFF. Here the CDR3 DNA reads TGCGCCAGCACCAAGCGGGGGCCTCAAGATGGGTACAATGAGCAGTTCTTC.

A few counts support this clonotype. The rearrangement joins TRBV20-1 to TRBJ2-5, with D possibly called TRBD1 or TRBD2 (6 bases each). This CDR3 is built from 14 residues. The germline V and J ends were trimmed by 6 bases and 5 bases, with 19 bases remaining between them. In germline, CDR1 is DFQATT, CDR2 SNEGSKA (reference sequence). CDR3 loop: CSARGGTFRETQYF. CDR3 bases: TGCAGTGCCCGAGGGGGGACTTTCAGGGAGACCCAGTACTTC.

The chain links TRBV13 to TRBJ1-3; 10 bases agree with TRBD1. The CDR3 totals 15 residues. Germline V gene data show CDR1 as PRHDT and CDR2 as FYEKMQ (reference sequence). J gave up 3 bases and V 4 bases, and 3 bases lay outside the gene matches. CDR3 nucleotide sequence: TGTGCCAGCAGCTCGGACAGGGGGTATGGAAACACCATATATTTT. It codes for CASSSDRGYGNTIYF.

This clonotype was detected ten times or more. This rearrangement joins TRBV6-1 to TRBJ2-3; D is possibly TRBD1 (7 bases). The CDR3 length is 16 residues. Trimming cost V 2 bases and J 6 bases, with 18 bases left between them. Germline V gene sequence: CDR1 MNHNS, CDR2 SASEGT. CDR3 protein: CASSERGSTGRDTQYF. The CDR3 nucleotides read TGTGCCAGCAGTGAACGGGGGTCGACAGGGAGGGATACGCAGTATTTT.

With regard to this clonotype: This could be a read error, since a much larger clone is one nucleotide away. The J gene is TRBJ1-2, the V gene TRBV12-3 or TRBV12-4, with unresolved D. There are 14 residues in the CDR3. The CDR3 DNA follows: TGTGCCGGCAGACGGGGTGGTCAAAAAAAAGGCTACACCTTC. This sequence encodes CAGRRGGQKKGYTF.

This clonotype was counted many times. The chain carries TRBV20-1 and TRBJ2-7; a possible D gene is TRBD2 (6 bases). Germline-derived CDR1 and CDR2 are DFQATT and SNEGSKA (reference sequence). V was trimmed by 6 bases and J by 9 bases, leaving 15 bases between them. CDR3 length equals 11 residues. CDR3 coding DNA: TGCAGTGCGCAGGACTATTGGGGGCAGTACTTC. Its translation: CSAQDYWGQYF.

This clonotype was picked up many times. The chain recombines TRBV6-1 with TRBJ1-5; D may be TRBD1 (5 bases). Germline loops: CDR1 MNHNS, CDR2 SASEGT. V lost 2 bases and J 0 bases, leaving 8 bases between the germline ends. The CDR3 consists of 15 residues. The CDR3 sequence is CASSEPGISNQPQHF. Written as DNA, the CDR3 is TGTGCCAGCAGTGAACCAGGGATTAGCAATCAGCCCCAGCATTTT.

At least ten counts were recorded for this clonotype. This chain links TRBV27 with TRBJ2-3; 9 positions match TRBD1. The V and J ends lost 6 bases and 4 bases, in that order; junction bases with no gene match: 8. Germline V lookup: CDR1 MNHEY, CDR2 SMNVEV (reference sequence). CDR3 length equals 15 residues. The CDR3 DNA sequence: TGTGCCAGCAGGGGGACAGGGTCGGTAGCAGATACGCAGTATTTT. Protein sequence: CASRGTGSVADTQYF.

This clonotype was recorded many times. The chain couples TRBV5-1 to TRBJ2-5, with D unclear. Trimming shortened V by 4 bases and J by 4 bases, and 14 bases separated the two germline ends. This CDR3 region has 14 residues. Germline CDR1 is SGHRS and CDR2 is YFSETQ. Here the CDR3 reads CASSPRLETETQYF. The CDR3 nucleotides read TGCGCCAGCAGCCCCCGACTCGAGACAGAGACCCAGTACTTC.

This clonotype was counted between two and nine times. The DNA for the CDR3 is TGTGCCAGCAGCATCGCCGGGACAGGGAAAGATACGCAGTATTTT. This sequence encodes CASSIAGTGKDTQYF. The rearrangement links TRBV7-8 to TRBJ2-3; 9 nucleotides match TRBD1. This CDR3 spans 15 amino acids. The ends lost 5 bases at V and 5 bases at J; junction bases unmatched: 8. Looked up from germline, CDR1 is SGHVS and CDR2 is FQNEAQ. The complete variable domain, with remaining parts taken from reference TRBV7-8 and TRBJ2-3, reads GAGVSQSPRYKVAKRGQDVALRCDPISGHVSLFWYQQALGQGPEFLTYFQNEAQLDKSGLPSDRFFAERPEGSVSTLKIQRTQQEDSAVYLCASSIAGTGKDTQYFGPGTRLTVL.

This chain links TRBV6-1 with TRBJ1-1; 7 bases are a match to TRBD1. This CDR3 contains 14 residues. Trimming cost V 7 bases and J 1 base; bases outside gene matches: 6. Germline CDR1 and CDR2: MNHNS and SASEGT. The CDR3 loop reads CASNRGLPNTEAFF. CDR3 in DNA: TGTGCCAGCAACAGGGGACTGCCGAACACTGAAGCTTTCTTT.

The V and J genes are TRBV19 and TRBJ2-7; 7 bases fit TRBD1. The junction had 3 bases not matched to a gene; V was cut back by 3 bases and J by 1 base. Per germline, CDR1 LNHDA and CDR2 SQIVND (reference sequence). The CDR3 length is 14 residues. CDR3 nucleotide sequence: TGTGCCAGTAGTATCGGACAGGTTTCCTACGAGCAGTACTTC. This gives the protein CASSIGQVSYEQYF.

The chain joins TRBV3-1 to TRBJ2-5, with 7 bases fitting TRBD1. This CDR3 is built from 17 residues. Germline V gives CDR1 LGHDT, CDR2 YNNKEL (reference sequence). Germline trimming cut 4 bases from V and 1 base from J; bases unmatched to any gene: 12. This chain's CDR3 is CASSPRQGQNLQETQYF. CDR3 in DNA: TGTGCCAGCAGCCCCCGACAGGGACAGAATCTCCAAGAGACCCAGTACTTC.

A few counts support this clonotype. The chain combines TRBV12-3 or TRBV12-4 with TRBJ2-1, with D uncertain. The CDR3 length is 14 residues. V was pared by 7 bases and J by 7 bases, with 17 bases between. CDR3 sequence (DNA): TGTGCCAGCATCACAAGTTGGGGAACTAATGAGCAGTTCTTC. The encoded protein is CASITSWGTNEQFF.

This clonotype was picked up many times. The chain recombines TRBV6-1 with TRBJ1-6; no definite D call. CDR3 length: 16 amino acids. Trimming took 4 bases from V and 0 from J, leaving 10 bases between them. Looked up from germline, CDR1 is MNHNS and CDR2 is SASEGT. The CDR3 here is CASSGGISSYNSPLHF. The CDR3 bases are TGTGCCAGCAGTGGCGGGATTAGCTCCTATAATTCACCCCTCCACTTT.

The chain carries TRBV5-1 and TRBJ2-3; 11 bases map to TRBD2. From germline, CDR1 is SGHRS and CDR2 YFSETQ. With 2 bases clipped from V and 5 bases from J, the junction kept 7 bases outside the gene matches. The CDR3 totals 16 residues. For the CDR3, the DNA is TGCGCCAGCAGCTTACTAGCGGGAGAAATGGTAGATACGCAGTATTTT. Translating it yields CASSLLAGEMVDTQYF.

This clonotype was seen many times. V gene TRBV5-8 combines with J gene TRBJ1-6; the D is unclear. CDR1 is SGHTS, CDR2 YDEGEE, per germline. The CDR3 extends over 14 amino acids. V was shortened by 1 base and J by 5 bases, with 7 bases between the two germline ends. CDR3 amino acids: CASSLRGNNSPLHF. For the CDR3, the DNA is TGTGCCAGCAGCTTGCGAGGGAATAATTCACCCCTCCACTTT. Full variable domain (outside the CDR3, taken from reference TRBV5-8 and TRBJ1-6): EAGVTQSPTHLIKTRGQQATLRCSPISGHTSVYWYQQALGLGLQFLLWYDEGEERNRGNFPPRFSGRQFPNYSSELNVNALELEDSALYLCASSLRGNNSPLHFGNGTRLTVT.

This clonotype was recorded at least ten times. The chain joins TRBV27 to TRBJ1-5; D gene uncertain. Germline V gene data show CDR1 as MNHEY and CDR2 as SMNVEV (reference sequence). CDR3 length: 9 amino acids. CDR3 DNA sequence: TGTGCAGTAGGTCAGCCCCAGCATTTT. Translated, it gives CAVGQPQHF.

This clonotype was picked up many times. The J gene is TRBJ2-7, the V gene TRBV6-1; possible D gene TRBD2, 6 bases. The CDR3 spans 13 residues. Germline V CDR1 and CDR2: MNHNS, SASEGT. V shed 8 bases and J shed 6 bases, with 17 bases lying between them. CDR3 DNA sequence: TGTGCCAGCGGGGTAAGGGGAGGTGGCGAGCAGTACTTC. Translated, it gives CASGVRGGGEQYF.

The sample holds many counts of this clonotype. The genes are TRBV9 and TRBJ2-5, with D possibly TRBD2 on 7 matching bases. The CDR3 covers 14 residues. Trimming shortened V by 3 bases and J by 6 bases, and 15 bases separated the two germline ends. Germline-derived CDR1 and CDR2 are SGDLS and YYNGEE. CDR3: CASSAPGGRKTQYF. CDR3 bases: TGTGCCAGCAGCGCCCCGGGGGGCAGGAAGACCCAGTACTTC.

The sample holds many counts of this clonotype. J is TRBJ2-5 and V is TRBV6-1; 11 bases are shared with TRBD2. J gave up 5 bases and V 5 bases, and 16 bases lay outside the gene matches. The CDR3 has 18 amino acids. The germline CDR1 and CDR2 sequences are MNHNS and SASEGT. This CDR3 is CASSPYVASGRSGETQYF. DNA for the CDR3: TGTGCCAGCAGTCCTTACGTGGCTAGCGGGAGGTCGGGTGAGACCCAGTACTTC.

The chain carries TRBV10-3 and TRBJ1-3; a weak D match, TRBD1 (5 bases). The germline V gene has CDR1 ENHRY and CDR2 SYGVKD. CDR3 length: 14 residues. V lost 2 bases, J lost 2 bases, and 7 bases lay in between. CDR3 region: CAISEGGTGNTIYF. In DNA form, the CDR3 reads TGTGCCATCAGTGAGGGGGGGACTGGAAACACCATATATTTT.

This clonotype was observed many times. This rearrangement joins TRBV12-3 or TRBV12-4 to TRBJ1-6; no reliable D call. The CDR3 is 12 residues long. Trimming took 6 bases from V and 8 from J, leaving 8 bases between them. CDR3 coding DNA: TGTGCCAGCAGACTCTCGGATTCACCCCTCCACTTT. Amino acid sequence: CASRLSDSPLHF.

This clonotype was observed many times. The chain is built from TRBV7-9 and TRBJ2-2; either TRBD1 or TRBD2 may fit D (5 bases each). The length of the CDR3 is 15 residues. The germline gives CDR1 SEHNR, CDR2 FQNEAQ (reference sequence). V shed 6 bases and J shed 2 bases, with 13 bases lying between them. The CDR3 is CASSGGGSNTGELFF. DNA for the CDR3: TGTGCCAGCAGTGGTGGGGGATCAAACACCGGGGAGCTGTTTTTT.

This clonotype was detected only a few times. CDR3 sequence reads: CSVEDSFGHNEQFF. CDR3 DNA sequence: TGCAGCGTTGAAGACAGCTTCGGGCACAATGAGCAGTTCTTC. This chain uses TRBV29-1 with TRBJ2-1; D unclear. CDR3 length equals 14 residues. V lost 0 bases to trimming and J lost 5 bases, with 11 bases between them. Looked up from germline, CDR1 is SQVTM and CDR2 is ANQGSEA.

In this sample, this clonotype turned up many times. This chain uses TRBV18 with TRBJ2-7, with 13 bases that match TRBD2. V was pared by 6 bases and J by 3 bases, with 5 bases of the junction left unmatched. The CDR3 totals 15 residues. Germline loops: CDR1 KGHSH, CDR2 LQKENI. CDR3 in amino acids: CASSPGTSGNYEQYF. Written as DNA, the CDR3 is TGTGCCAGCTCCCCCGGGACTAGCGGGAACTACGAGCAGTACTTC.

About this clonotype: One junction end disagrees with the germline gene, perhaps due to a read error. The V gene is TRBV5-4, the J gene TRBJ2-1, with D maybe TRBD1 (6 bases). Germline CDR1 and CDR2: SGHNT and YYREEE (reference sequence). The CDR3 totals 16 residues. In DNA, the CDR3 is TGTGCCAGCAGCTTGGGTTCGACAGGCACATACAATGAGCAGTCCTTC. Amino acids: CASSLGSTGTYNEQSF.